The entry below describes one T cell receptor (beta chain). These data come from a study of long-term antiretroviral therapy in people with HIV. They ran version v3.0 of the immunoSEQ assay at survey level. TCRdb keeps only in-frame clones here, not all; method: immunoSEQ multiplex PCR. The sample carries some 33,000 clones, over 70% recorded once. V lost 1 base to trimming and J lost 5 bases, with 8 bases between them. Germline loops: CDR1 SGHAT, CDR2 FQNNGV. This CDR3 region has 14 residues. The V call is TRBV11-2, the J call TRBJ2-2; D uncertain. The source was unsorted PBMCs, collected 0.6 years after starting antiretroviral therapy. The origin of this receptor is a man aged 18 to 29 with HIV. The CDR3 spells CASSLGLHTGELFF. In nucleotides, the CDR3 is TGTGCCAGCAGCTTAGGGCTGCATACCGGGGAGCTGTTTTTT.